These T cell receptor beta chains were read from a single sample in a study of blood T cell repertoires in COVID-19. Assay: immunoSEQ multiplex PCR; the TCRdb copy retains only in-frame clones and omits some. Here the sample spans over 35,000 clones, around 93% being singletons. Sequenced input: peripheral blood. The origin of the receptors is a woman in her 30s in a cohort sampled during active COVID-19. The CDR3 runs from the conserved cysteine through the conserved F or W. A D gene is named only where the DNA matches it firmly. Clone size, where shown, is once, few, many, or a class for clones that have expanded.

d_call	clone_size	j_call	v_call	cdr3_nt	cdr3_aa
TRBD2	NA	TRBJ2-7	TRBV5-1	TGCGCCAGCAAACTCTACCCGGGACTAGCGGGACTGAACGAGCAGTACTTC	CASKLYPGLAGLNEQYF
NA	NA	TRBJ1-2	TRBV5-1	TGCGCCAGCAGCCCGGCGGGGGACTATGGCTACACCTTC	CASSPAGDYGYTF
NA	NA	TRBJ1-5	TRBV4-1	TGCGCCAGCAGCCAAGAGCCGGCCGCCACAGGTTATCAGCCCCAGCATTTT	CASSQEPAATGYQPQHF
NA	once	TRBJ1-5	TRBV30	TGTGCCTGGAGTGGGCAGGGCAATCAGCCCCAGCATTTT	CAWSGQGNQPQHF
NA	NA	TRBJ1-4	TRBV12-3/TRBV12-4	TGTGCCAGCAGTTTACGACAGGCTAAACTGTTTTTT	CASSLRQAKLFF
NA	NA	TRBJ2-2	TRBV27	TGTGCCAGCAGTTTCCAAAACACCGGGGAGCTGTTTTTT	CASSFQNTGELFF
NA	NA	TRBJ2-2	TRBV28	TGTGCCAGCAGAGGGGCGAACACCGGGGAGCTGTTTTTT	CASRGANTGELFF
NA	NA	TRBJ2-7	TRBV6-2/TRBV6-3	TGTGCCAGCAGTGCCTCGGACTGGGGGCCCTACGAGCAGTACTTC	CASSASDWGPYEQYF
NA	NA	TRBJ1-1	TRBV6-5	TGTGCCAGCAGTTACTCCTGGGGGGAGCTCAGCACTGAAGCTTTCTTT	CASSYSWGELSTEAFF
TRBD2	NA	TRBJ2-3	TRBV4-1	TGCGCCAGCAGCCACCCGGGACTAGCGGGTGTCTCTAGCACAGATACGCAGTATTTT	CASSHPGLAGVSSTDTQYF
NA	NA	TRBJ2-2	TRBV9	TGTGCCAGCAGCGTAGAGGGACATCCCACCGGGGAGCTGTTTTTT	CASSVEGHPTGELFF
TRBD1	NA	TRBJ1-6	TRBV11-2	TGTGCCAGCAGCTCACAGACAGGGTACGGGTCGGGCTCACCCCTCCACTTT	CASSSQTGYGSGSPLHF
NA	once	TRBJ2-1	TRBV19	TGTGCCAGTAGTCCCATTCGGGGTAATGAGCAGTTCTTC	CASSPIRGNEQFF
NA	NA	TRBJ1-2	TRBV18	TGTGCCAGCTCACCCTCCTTCACAGGAGCCTATGGCTACACCTTC	CASSPSFTGAYGYTF
NA	NA	TRBJ2-5	TRBV12-3/TRBV12-4	TGTGCCAGCAGTCGGGACTTTCGAGAGACCCAGTACTTC	CASSRDFRETQYF
NA	NA	TRBJ2-7	TRBV28	TGTGCCAGCAGTTTATCTCGGAGGGCCCCCTACGAGCAGTACTTC	CASSLSRRAPYEQYF
TRBD1	NA	TRBJ1-5	TRBV19	TGTGCCAGTTCCAGGGGGGATCAGCCCCAGCATTTT	CASSRGDQPQHF
NA	NA	TRBJ1-1	TRBV7-9	TGTGCCAGCAGCCCCCCTCTGGGCGAAGCTTTCTTT	CASSPPLGEAFF
NA	once	TRBJ1-2	TRBV19	TGTGCCAGTATACCCGACGGGGCAGGGGATACCTATGGCTACACCTTC	CASIPDGAGDTYGYTF
NA	NA	TRBJ1-3	TRBV5-1	TGCGCCAGCAGCTTGGAGGGGAGGTCCCACACCGGGAACACCATATATTTT	CASSLEGRSHTGNTIYF
TRBD2	NA	TRBJ2-7	TRBV27	TGTGCCAGCAGTTTGACTAGCGGGAGAGGCGAGCAGTACTTC	CASSLTSGRGEQYF
NA	NA	TRBJ1-1	TRBV25-1	TGTGCCAGCAGTAGCGCCTTGATGAACACTGAAGCTTTCTTT	CASSSALMNTEAFF
NA	NA	TRBJ2-7	TRBV18	TGTGCCAGCTCATCCCGAGATATATACGAGCAGTACTTC	CASSSRDIYEQYF
TRBD2	NA	TRBJ2-2	TRBV12-3/TRBV12-4	TGTGCCAGCAGTTTAGAGAGCGGGAGGGAGCTGTTTTTT	CASSLESGRELFF
TRBD2	NA	TRBJ2-1	TRBV6-5	TGTGCCAGCAGTTACGTAACTAGCGGGATGAATGAGCAGTTCTTC	CASSYVTSGMNEQFF